The 14 T cell receptor beta chains below all came from one sample that was sequenced in a study of post-analysis software for immune sequencing data. For these receptors, no antigen is known. Study results and caveats: TRBV5-6, TRBV5-1 and TRBV20-1 were among four or five TRBV segments more frequent in patients than controls.

Unique molecular identifiers featured in each of the TCR beta cDNA libraries. TCRdb re-analysed the PCR reads in MiXCR, keeping a single row per CDR3 protein. The repertoire holds approximately 570,000 distinct CDR3 sequences, with around 44% as singletons. The sequenced sample consisted of blood. These receptors all come from a girl under 18 with multiple sclerosis.

V is TRBV2 and J is TRBJ1-6, with D possibly TRBD1 on 5 matching bases. Germline V gene data show CDR1 as SNHLY and CDR2 as FYNNEI. The ends were cut back, 8 bases at V and 8 bases at J, with 22 bases in the middle. The CDR3 covers 16 residues. The DNA for the CDR3 is TGTGCCAGCTTTCCACGGGGGGGAGTCAAGGATTCACCCCTCCACTTT. This encodes CASFPRGGVKDSPLHF. The full variable domain, completed using reference TRBV2 and TRBJ1-6, is EPEVTQTPSHQVTQMGQEVILRCVPISNHLYFYWYRQILGQKVEFLVSFYNNEISEKSEIFDDQFSVERPDGSNFTLKIRSTKLEDSAMYFCASFPRGGVKDSPLHFGNGTRLTVT.

A few counts support this clonotype. The CDR3 reads CASSFFRRGTQYF. The DNA for the CDR3 is TGTGCCAGCAGCTTTTTCCGCAGGGGGACCCAGTACTTC. This chain joins TRBV7-2 and TRBJ2-5, with D tentatively TRBD1 (6 bases). This CDR3 comprises 13 residues. The V end was cut by 3 bases, the J end by 7 bases, with 12 bases between. In germline, CDR1 is SGHTA, CDR2 FQGNSA.

The chain is built from TRBV7-9 and TRBJ1-2; possible D gene TRBD1, 6 bases. V was trimmed by 5 bases and J by 0 bases, leaving 13 bases between them. The CDR3 has 15 residues. Germline V gene lookup returns CDR1 SEHNR and CDR2 FQNEAQ (reference sequence). CDR3 amino acids: CASSRGGATNYGYTF. For the CDR3, the DNA is TGTGCCAGCAGCCGGGGGGGCGCCACTAACTATGGCTACACCTTC.

There are many counts of this clonotype. V and J are TRBV12-3 or TRBV12-4 and TRBJ2-1; 7 nucleotides line up with TRBD2. V lost 6 bases to trimming and J lost 1 base; unmatched junction nucleotides: 6. This CDR3 region has 15 residues. CDR3 sequence: CASSLASGSYNEQFF. CDR3 sequence (DNA): TGTGCCAGCAGCCTTGCTAGCGGTTCCTACAATGAGCAGTTCTTC.

This clonotype was recorded a few times. V gene TRBV7-9 combines with J gene TRBJ1-2; 7 positions agree with TRBD1. This CDR3 comprises 16 residues. The ends lost 5 bases at V and 5 bases at J; junction bases unmatched: 14. CDR1 is SEHNR, CDR2 FQNEAQ, per germline (reference sequence). The chain's CDR3 is CASSPGVRGLGYGYTF. The CDR3 DNA follows: TGTGCCAGCAGCCCAGGTGTAAGGGGGCTAGGGTATGGCTACACCTTC.

The chain joins TRBV5-1 to TRBJ1-1, with TRBD1 as a possible D gene (6 bases). This CDR3 contains 15 residues. Looked up from germline, CDR1 is SGHRS and CDR2 is YFSETQ. Trimming took off 4 bases at V and 5 bases at J, with 18 bases between the two ends. The CDR3 here is CASSPREGGRTEAFF. The DNA of the CDR3 is TGCGCCAGCAGCCCCCGGGAAGGGGGACGAACTGAAGCTTTCTTT.

CDR3 residues: CASTLGQGETGELFF. The CDR3 bases are TGTGCCAGCACCCTTGGGCAGGGGGAGACCGGGGAGCTGTTTTTT. This sequence joins TRBV11-3 and TRBJ2-2, with TRBD1 matching over 7 bases. CDR1 and CDR2 (germline): SGHNT, YENEEA. J gave up 5 bases and V 7 bases, and 10 bases lay outside the gene matches. This CDR3 has 15 amino acids.

This clonotype was seen only a few times. V is TRBV7-9 and J is TRBJ2-3; D may match TRBD1 or TRBD2 (6 bases each). The V and J ends lost 4 bases and 4 bases respectively, with 12 bases between them. Germline V gives CDR1 SEHNR, CDR2 FQNEAQ (reference sequence). The CDR3 is made up of 14 amino acids. CDR3 sequence: CASSSGGAPDTQYF. In nucleotides, the CDR3 is TGTGCCAGCAGCTCCGGGGGCGCCCCAGATACGCAGTATTTT.

This clonotype was found a few times. The chain uses TRBV28 and TRBJ1-2, with 12 bases lining up with TRBD1. CDR1 and CDR2 (germline): MDHEN, SYDVKM. The CDR3 length is 15 residues. V lost 6 bases and J lost 4; bases outside the gene matches: 6. The CDR3 sequence is CASRVGTGGGYGYTF. In nucleotides, the CDR3 is TGTGCCAGCAGGGTGGGGACAGGGGGCGGCTATGGCTACACCTTC.

This clonotype occurred a few times. The chain uses TRBV7-2 and TRBJ2-7; D not certain. The CDR3 is 13 residues long. V shed 3 bases and J shed 3 bases, with 9 bases lying between them. Germline CDR1 and CDR2: SGHTA and FQGNSA. The DNA of the CDR3 is TGTGCCAGCAGCTTTTACAACATCTACGAGCAGTACTTC. Its protein product is CASSFYNIYEQYF.

This clonotype has ten or more counts. The chain uses TRBV7-2 and TRBJ2-7; 7 bases fit TRBD2. J lost 5 bases, V lost 1 base, and 8 bases had no gene match. Germline assignment: CDR1 SGHTA and CDR2 FQGNSA. The CDR3 is 15 residues long. CDR3 nucleotides: TGTGCCAGCAGCTTAGTATGGGAGGGGATCCACGAGCAGTACTTC. This translates into CASSLVWEGIHEQYF.

This clonotype occurred once. The chain combines TRBV2 with TRBJ2-4, with D tentatively TRBD2 (6 bases). Germline V gene lookup returns CDR1 SNHLY and CDR2 FYNNEI. V gave up 3 bases and J gave up 1 base, with 13 bases separating them. The CDR3 has 16 amino acids. The CDR3 DNA is TGTGCCAGCAGTGATGCGGGGCTGAGGGCCAAAAACATTCAGTACTTC. This gives the protein CASSDAGLRAKNIQYF.

Turning to this clonotype: Mismatch with germline at one junction end may stem from a read error. This rearrangement joins TRBV7-7 to TRBJ2-3; 7 bases map to TRBD2. CDR1 and CDR2 from the germline V gene are SSHAT and FNYEAQ (reference sequence). CDR3 length equals 15 residues. As DNA, the CDR3 is TGTGCTAGCAGCTTAGGCGGGAGAGGCGCAGATACGCAGTATTTT. Translation: CASSLGGRGADTQYF. Filled out from reference TRBV7-7 and TRBJ2-3, the complete variable domain reads GAGVSQSPRYKVTKRGQDVTLRCDPISSHATLYWYQQALGQGPEFLTYFNYEAQPDKSGLPSDRFSAERPEGSISTLTIQRTEQRDSAMYRCASSLGGRGADTQYFGPGTRLTVL.

This clonotype occurred a few times. This sequence joins TRBV15 and TRBJ2-3, with D possibly TRBD1 on 5 matching bases. Trimming removed 6 bases from V and 1 base from J, with 8 bases in between. Germline V lookup: CDR1 LNHNV, CDR2 YYDKDF (reference sequence). The CDR3 sequence is 13 residues long. For the CDR3, the DNA is TGTGCCACCAGGAAACAGGGCACAGATACGCAGTATTTT. Translated: CATRKQGTDTQYF.